Many counts were recorded for the clone carrying this T cell receptor beta chain. Amplification targeted TCR beta CDR3 regions from RNA transcripts. The HTBI primer set served for first-round RT-PCR of the TCR CDR3. Via MiXCR, TCRdb re-called the multiplex PCR reads, giving one row per CDR3 protein. The sample gives over 350,000 distinct CDR3 sequences, about 18% of which show up once; 35% to 45% is in the top ten. The sample is drawn from a study of T cells in Graves' hyperthyroidism and ophthalmopathy. Study-wide context: Peripheral blood was obtained at initial diagnosis, preceding any treatment.

The V segment lost 6 bases and the J segment 3 bases; nucleotides outside the gene matches: 2. CDR3 length: 12 residues. Germline CDR1 SNHLY, CDR2 FYNNEI. This clonotype was sampled from a man between 18 and 29 years old with Graves' ophthalmopathy. This sequence joins TRBV2 and TRBJ2-7, with TRBD1 identical over 7 bases. Specimen: blood. CDR3: CASRRTGYEQYF. The DNA of the CDR3 is TGTGCCAGCAGAAGGACAGGCTACGAGCAGTACTTC. The full variable domain, in which reference TRBV2 and TRBJ2-7 provide the parts outside the CDR3, is EPEVTQTPSHQVTQMGQEVILRCVPISNHLYFYWYRQILGQKVEFLVSFYNNEISEKSEIFDDQFSVERPDGSNFTLKIRSTKLEDSAMYFCASRRTGYEQYFGPGTRLTVT.